Listed here is a single T cell receptor beta chain. Its antigen is undetermined. The sample is drawn from a study of cytotoxic CD8 clonotypes in ibrutinib-treated CLL. The study's findings and limits: Age-matched healthy donor levels were exceeded by baseline clonality, which tracked circulating CD8+ T-cell counts.

The repertoire was sequenced with immunoSEQ multiplex PCR; TCRdb's copy has only in-frame clones and lacks some. Here the sample spans roughly 29,000 clones, about 76% being singletons. The source of this sequence is a human donor with chronic lymphocytic leukemia. This material consisted of PBMCs, taken after 36 months of ibrutinib treatment.

DNA for the CDR3: TGTGCCAGCAGCTTAGAACAGGCAACCTACAATGAGCAGTTCTTC. Protein: CASSLEQATYNEQFF. The V and J genes are TRBV7-6 and TRBJ2-1; D is possibly TRBD1 (5 bases). Germline CDR1 is SGHVS and CDR2 is FNYEAQ. The V gene lost 1 base and the J gene lost 2 bases, with 9 bases spanning the gap. This CDR3 region has 15 residues.